The 15 T cell receptor beta chains below come from one sample, sequenced in a study of shared clonotypes between healthy human individuals. Clones were sequenced by immunoSEQ multiplex PCR, and TCRdb holds only the in-frame ones, with some missing. Of some 2.4 million clones detected, over 85% appear once; the ten largest clones hold approximately 0.37%. Sequenced sample: naive CD4+ T cells from PBMCs. Indicated subset: CD45RA+ positively selected. Receptor source: a man between 18 and 35 years old in good health. Some clones in this sample may be carry-over from other donors' samples.

The chain joins TRBV4-1 to TRBJ2-7; D may be TRBD1 or TRBD2 (5 bases each). Germline-derived CDR1 and CDR2 are MGHRA and YSYEKL. The CDR3 spans 14 residues. V was pared by 1 base and J by 3 bases, with 10 bases between. The CDR3 DNA sequence: TGCGCCAGCAGCCAAGGGGGGAGCCTCTACGAGCAGTACTTC. Its protein is CASSQGGSLYEQYF.

The J gene is TRBJ1-1, the V gene TRBV28, with a tentative D call TRBD1 (5 bases). The length of the CDR3 is 14 residues. Germline V gives CDR1 MDHEN, CDR2 SYDVKM. The germline V and J ends were trimmed by 2 bases and 8 bases, with 15 bases remaining between them. In nucleotides, the CDR3 is TGTGCCAGCAGTTTAGCAGGGAGGAACAACGAAGCTTTCTTT. Translation: CASSLAGRNNEAFF.

The chain combines TRBV28 with TRBJ1-2; possibly TRBD1 for D (5 bases). Germline CDR1 MDHEN, CDR2 SYDVKM. The CDR3 has 13 residues. V dropped 7 bases and J dropped 11 bases, with 20 bases sitting between them. The CDR3: CASTLADSKGYTF. In DNA, the CDR3 is TGTGCCAGCACCTTGGCGGACTCGAAGGGGTACACCTTC.

This sequence joins TRBV19 and TRBJ2-3; D is ambiguous. CDR1 and CDR2 from the germline V gene are LNHDA and SQIVND (reference sequence). The length of the CDR3 is 15 residues. V was pared by 3 bases and J by 5 bases, with 15 bases between. The CDR3, as DNA: TGTGCCAGTAGTATCAGTGTGGGCCCTGGAGATACGCAGTATTTT. Translated, it gives CASSISVGPGDTQYF.

The chain links TRBV6-5 to TRBJ2-2, with D unresolved. The ends were cut back, 4 bases at V and 0 bases at J, with 9 bases in the middle. This CDR3 comprises 15 residues. Germline values: CDR1 MNHEY, CDR2 SVGAGI. CDR3 sequence: CASSSVPANTGELFF. The DNA of the CDR3 is TGTGCCAGCAGTTCTGTGCCGGCGAACACCGGGGAGCTGTTTTTT.

This clone occurred a few times. This chain joins TRBV7-9 and TRBJ2-4; the match to TRBD1 covers 7 bases. The ends lost 5 bases at V and 3 bases at J; junction bases unmatched: 1. This CDR3 is built from 13 residues. Germline assignment: CDR1 SEHNR and CDR2 FQNEAQ (reference sequence). CDR3 nucleotides: TGTGCCAGCAGCAGGGACAGCAAAAACATTCAGTACTTC. Translation: CASSRDSKNIQYF.

Comment on this clone: The same CDR3 can be traced to other DNA sequences in this sample. The CDR3 DNA sequence: TGTGCCTGGTCGGGACAGTTAAACTATGGCTACACCTTC. Encoded protein: CAWSGQLNYGYTF. The V gene is TRBV30, the J gene TRBJ1-2; TRBD1 agrees at 7 bases. The V gene's germline CDR1 is GTSNPN and CDR2 SVGIG (reference sequence). The V and J ends lost 5 bases and 2 bases, in that order; junction bases with no gene match: 5. CDR3 length: 13 residues.

Concerning this clone itself: The sample has other DNA sequences that encode this CDR3 too. The chain couples TRBV7-9 to TRBJ1-2, with no clear D. The CDR3 covers 13 residues. Germline CDR1 reads SEHNR; CDR2 reads FQNEAQ (reference sequence). The V gene lost 4 bases and the J gene lost 0 bases, with 6 bases spanning the gap. CDR3: CASSSGSNYGYTF. The CDR3 bases are TGTGCCAGCAGCTCCGGATCTAACTATGGCTACACCTTC.

The chain recombines TRBV6-6 with TRBJ2-3; a weak D match, TRBD1 (7 bases). The CDR3 totals 16 residues. Trimming removed 6 bases at V and 0 bases at J, with 16 bases between. Germline CDR1 reads MNHNY; CDR2 reads SVGAGI (reference sequence). The CDR3 coding sequence is TGTGCCAGCAGCCCGTGGGCAGGGGGGAGCACAGATACGCAGTATTTT. Translated: CASSPWAGGSTDTQYF.

The CDR3 region has the DNA TGTGCCAGCAGCTACGAGACCTCTCGCGCAGATACGCAGTATTTT. This gives the protein CASSYETSRADTQYF. The gene calls are TRBV7-9 and TRBJ2-3; D not resolved. The germline V and J ends were trimmed by 4 bases and 4 bases, with 15 bases remaining between them. CDR1 SEHNR and CDR2 FQNEAQ come from the germline V gene (reference sequence). The CDR3 runs to 15 residues.

This sequence joins TRBV2 and TRBJ2-5; 9 bases are shared with TRBD1. The CDR3 spans 13 residues. Germline V gene sequence: CDR1 SNHLY, CDR2 FYNNEI. V shed 6 bases and J 4 bases; nucleotides not matched to a gene: 3. The CDR3 here is CASRTGGRETQYF. The CDR3 nucleotides are TGTGCCAGCAGGACAGGGGGGCGAGAGACCCAGTACTTC.

The chain links TRBV7-9 to TRBJ1-4, with D possibly matching TRBD1 (5 bases). Germline V gene lookup returns CDR1 SEHNR and CDR2 FQNEAQ (reference sequence). V lost 2 bases and J lost 6, with 10 bases in between. The CDR3 length is 14 residues. CDR3 nucleotide sequence: TGTGCCAGCAGCTTAAGAGGGGCGGATGAAAAACTGTTTTTT. This encodes CASSLRGADEKLFF. The full variable domain, completed using reference TRBV7-9 and TRBJ1-4, is DTGVSQNPRHKITKRGQNVTFRCDPISEHNRLYWYRQTLGQGPEFLTYFQNEAQLEKSRLLSDRFSAERPKGSFSTLEIQRTEQGDSAMYLCASSLRGADEKLFFGSGTQLSVL.

Comment on this clone: The sample carries other DNA sequences with the same CDR3. The rearrangement links TRBV5-1 to TRBJ1-1; D may be TRBD1 (6 bases). V lost 4 bases and J lost 2, with 12 bases in between. The CDR3 is made up of 14 amino acids. Germline CDR1 SGHRS, CDR2 YFSETQ. The CDR3 DNA is TGCGCCAGCAGCGTCCAGGGGTTAAACACTGAAGCTTTCTTT. Protein sequence: CASSVQGLNTEAFF. The whole variable domain, remainder taken from reference TRBV5-1 and TRBJ1-1, is KAGVTQTPRYLIKTRGQQVTLSCSPISGHRSVSWYQQTPGQGLQFLFEYFSETQRNKGNFPGRFSGRQFSNSRSEMNVSTLELGDSALYLCASSVQGLNTEAFFGQGTRLTVV.

The chain is built from TRBV5-1 and TRBJ2-5; possibly TRBD1 or TRBD2 for D (5 bases each). Looked up from germline, CDR1 is SGHRS and CDR2 is YFSETQ. The ends were cut back, 5 bases at V and 5 bases at J, with 16 bases in the middle. The CDR3 contains 14 residues. The CDR3 loop is CASSRDGDGETQYF. The DNA for the CDR3 is TGCGCCAGCAGTCGGGACGGGGACGGCGAGACCCAGTACTTC.

The chain joins TRBV10-1 to TRBJ2-1; unclear D gene. V lost 3 bases and J 6 bases, leaving 9 bases between the germline ends. The CDR3 contains 13 residues. The germline CDR1 and CDR2 sequences are WNHNN and SYGVQD (reference sequence). The CDR3 bases are TGCGCCAGCAGTGAACGGGTCCGCAATGAGCAGTTCTTC. Encoded protein: CASSERVRNEQFF.